A selection of T cell receptor beta chains follows, all from one sample in a study of Ad26.COV2.S vaccination and SARS-CoV-2 variants. Clones were read by immunoSEQ multiplex PCR, and TCRdb kept only the in-frame ones, dropping some. The sample shows 430,000 or so clones, 89% of them seen only once. Sequenced here: peripheral blood, sampled in a trial of Ad26.COV2.S vaccine versus placebo. These receptors originate from a person aged 18-60 years who received the Ad26.COV2.S COVID-19 vaccine or a placebo. The CDR3 runs from the conserved cysteine through the conserved F or W. Each record gives: D gene, J gene, V gene, clone size, CDR3 protein, CDR3 DNA. The D gene is left open where the match is weak. Expanded clones get a size class; other rows say once, few or many, or leave the size out.

. TRBJ1-6 TRBV11-1 . CASSLRRSSYNSPLHF TGTGCCAGCAGCTTACGGAGAAGCTCCTATAATTCACCCCTCCACTTT
. TRBJ1-6 TRBV19 few CASSRSTPGLSSPLHF TGTGCCAGTAGTCGAAGTACTCCAGGGCTAAGTTCACCCCTCCACTTT
. TRBJ1-2 TRBV20-1 . CSAGDFGRYTF TGCAGTGCTGGGGACTTTGGACGCTACACCTTC
. TRBJ2-6 TRBV6-5 . CASSYSLSWANVLTF TGTGCCAGCAGTTATTCCCTTTCATGGGCCAACGTCCTGACTTTC
TRBD2 TRBJ2-1 TRBV24-1 . CATSDPRTSSHEQFF TGTGCCACCAGTGATCCCCGGACTAGTTCGCATGAGCAGTTCTTC
TRBD2 TRBJ2-1 TRBV9 . CASSLDLGRGGSYNEQFF TGTGCCAGCAGCCTCGACCTGGGGCGGGGGGGCTCCTACAATGAGCAGTTCTTC
TRBD1 TRBJ2-5 TRBV7-2 . CASSLLDRVETQYF TGTGCCAGCAGCTTACTGGACAGGGTCGAGACCCAGTACTTC
TRBD2 TRBJ2-7 TRBV4-1 . CASSRDSGGNYEQYF TGCGCCAGCAGCCGGGATAGCGGGGGAAACTACGAGCAGTACTTC
. TRBJ2-1 TRBV2 . CASKQGQGPLNEQFF TGTGCCAGCAAACAGGGTCAAGGACCGCTCAATGAGCAGTTCTTC
. TRBJ2-5 TRBV5-1 . CASSLALGEETQYF TGCGCCAGCAGCTTGGCACTGGGGGAAGAGACCCAGTACTTC
. TRBJ1-2 TRBV11-2 . CASSFSGPGYTF TGTGCCAGCAGCTTTTCAGGTCCTGGCTACACCTTC
. TRBJ1-1 TRBV18 . CASSPPSRVNTEAFF TGTGCCAGCTCACCACCTTCACGGGTGAACACTGAAGCTTTCTTT
. TRBJ2-6 TRBV9 . CASSVVGRSGANVLTF TGTGCCAGCAGCGTAGTAGGCAGATCTGGGGCCAACGTCCTGACTTTC
. TRBJ1-2 TRBV19 . CASSIPRAGYTF TGTGCCAGTAGTATTCCCAGGGCTGGCTACACCTTC
. TRBJ1-4 TRBV6-1 . CASSEAVTGVLYNEKLFF TGTGCCAGCAGTGAAGCGGTTACGGGGGTATTATATAATGAAAAACTGTTTTTT
. TRBJ1-1 TRBV29-1 . CSVLVQGRDTEAFF TGCAGCGTCCTCGTGCAGGGGAGGGACACTGAAGCTTTCTTT
TRBD2 TRBJ2-1 TRBV5-1 . CASSLAGGRASDEQFF TGCGCCAGCAGCTTGGCCGGCGGGAGGGCCTCAGATGAGCAGTTCTTC
TRBD2 TRBJ2-5 TRBV18 . CASSPERGWGETQYF TGTGCCAGCTCACCCGAGCGGGGTTGGGGAGAGACCCAGTACTTC
. TRBJ1-1 TRBV28 . CASNWDGNTEAFF TGTGCCAGCAACTGGGACGGGAACACTGAAGCTTTCTTT
. TRBJ1-1 TRBV5-1 . CASSLDGLMNTEAFF TGCGCCAGCAGCTTGGACGGGCTAATGAACACTGAAGCTTTCTTT
TRBD1 TRBJ2-5 TRBV29-1 once CSVAPRTGDQETQYF TGCAGCGTCGCGCCGAGGACAGGAGATCAAGAGACCCAGTACTTC
. TRBJ1-2 TRBV7-9 . CASSPKTGKGYTF TGTGCCAGCAGCCCTAAGACTGGGAAAGGCTACACCTTC
. TRBJ2-1 TRBV19 . CASSLHPGAGYNEQFF TGTGCCAGTAGTTTGCACCCTGGGGCGGGGTACAATGAGCAGTTCTTC
TRBD2 TRBJ2-7 TRBV4-2 once CASSEASGYEQYF TGTGCCAGCAGCGAGGCTAGCGGCTACGAGCAGTACTTC
. TRBJ1-2 TRBV20-1 once CSARYRDGYTF TGCAGTGCTAGGTACAGGGATGGCTACACCTTC
. TRBJ1-5 TRBV2 few CASSGGSQPQHF TGTGCCAGCAGTGGGGGGAGTCAGCCCCAGCATTTT
TRBD1 TRBJ1-3 TRBV6-6 . CASSFSGTAGNTIYF TGTGCCAGCAGTTTCTCCGGGACAGCTGGAAACACCATATATTTT
. TRBJ1-6 TRBV10-3 . CAISEVPDGALHF TGTGCCATCAGTGAAGTTCCCGACGGGGCCCTCCACTTT
. TRBJ2-5 TRBV7-6 . CASSPWTEGKETQYF TGTGCCAGCAGCCCCTGGACAGAGGGGAAAGAGACCCAGTACTTC
. TRBJ2-3 TRBV6-5 . CASSLDRTRTDTQYF TGTGCCAGCAGCCTGGACCGGACACGCACAGATACGCAGTATTTT
. TRBJ2-6 TRBV1 . CTSRSYSGANVLTF TGCACCAGCAGGAGTTACTCTGGGGCCAACGTCCTGACTTTC
. TRBJ2-4 TRBV19 . CASSRLGDAAKNIQYF TGTGCCAGTAGCAGACTCGGGGACGCAGCCAAAAACATTCAGTACTTC
. TRBJ1-2 TRBV11-2 . CASSWDGPHGGYTF TGTGCCAGCAGCTGGGATGGACCACATGGGGGCTACACCTTC
. TRBJ2-2 TRBV24-1 . CATSVGQGIIGELFF TGTGCCACCAGTGTAGGGCAGGGGATCATCGGGGAGCTGTTTTTT
. TRBJ2-1 TRBV18 . CASSPTLAGDNEQFF TGTGCCAGCTCACCAACCTTAGCTGGGGACAATGAGCAGTTCTTC
TRBD2 TRBJ2-3 TRBV18 . CASSPRLAGGTDTQYF TGTGCCAGCTCACCACGACTAGCGGGAGGGACAGATACGCAGTATTTT
. TRBJ2-6 TRBV5-4 . CASSEDGSNVFSGANVLTF TGTGCCAGCAGCGAGGACGGCTCGAACGTCTTCTCTGGGGCCAACGTCCTGACTTTC
. TRBJ2-1 TRBV14 . CASSQGAGTLYNEQFF TGTGCCAGCAGCCAAGGCGCCGGGACACTATACAATGAGCAGTTCTTC
TRBD1 TRBJ1-1 TRBV20-1 . CSASVLQGIEAFF TGCAGTGCTAGTGTTTTACAGGGGATCGAAGCTTTCTTT
TRBD2 TRBJ2-1 TRBV7-2 few CASSFQAGGLGEQFF TGTGCCAGCAGCTTCCAAGCGGGAGGGCTCGGTGAGCAGTTCTTC
. TRBJ1-1 TRBV5-4 . CASGAPRQDMNTEAFF TGTGCCAGCGGGGCGCCAAGACAGGACATGAACACTGAAGCTTTCTTT
. TRBJ2-3 TRBV7-9 . CASSLSDTQYF TGTGCCAGCAGTCTTTCTGATACGCAGTATTTT
TRBD2 TRBJ2-2 TRBV7-8 . CASSLGPLAASGELFF TGTGCCAGCAGCTTAGGTCCGCTAGCGGCCTCCGGGGAGCTGTTTTTT
. TRBJ2-3 TRBV18 . CASSPKDTQYF TGTGCCAGCTCACCAAAAGATACGCAGTATTTT
. TRBJ1-6 TRBV21-1 . CASSKAGGDRDSYNSPLHF TGTGCCAGCAGCAAAGCGGGGGGGGACAGGGATTCCTATAATTCACCCCTCCACTTT
TRBD1 TRBJ2-3 TRBV5-6 . CASSLATWTGGVTDTQYF TGTGCCAGCAGCTTAGCTACCTGGACAGGGGGGGTCACAGATACGCAGTATTTT